The sequence of this T cell receptor (beta chain) was determined in a study of cytomegalovirus exposure and HLA in healthy donors. Study outcomes and limitations: Confirmation was obtained in vitro that a few CMV-associated chains are specific for CMV antigens.

This clone was counted a single time. Antigen: not known. The CDR3 contains 16 residues. Method: immunoSEQ multiplex PCR; TCRdb's copy keeps in-frame clones and lacks some. The data contain more than 250,000 clones, 80% to 90% of them singletons. This receptor was obtained from a woman under 30 in good health and CMV-seronegative. Input material: PBMCs. The J gene is TRBJ2-1, the V gene TRBV12-2; TRBD1 reflects the table's D call only, with no check against the DNA. TRBV12-2 is recorded as a pseudogene. The CDR3 is CASRTNSRDRGHEQFF. The DNA for the CDR3 is TGTGCAAGTCGCACCAACTCCCGGGACAGGGGGCATGAGCAGTTCTTC.